This T cell receptor beta chain is from a study of human T cells and chemical hapten exposure. Study-level background: Patients were given diphenylcyclopropenone on the scalp weekly across the roughly 25-week study. Study-wide findings and caveats: Relative to control repertoires, expanded TCRs gave rise to significantly more large CDR3 similarity clusters. Having alopecia, donors may respond immunologically unlike healthy people.

Time point meaning: pre-sensitization, week 0. Stated treatment: therapeutic diphenylcyclopropenone sensitization with weekly scalp DPC. In this sample, this clonotype turned up a few times. Its specificity is unknown. Trimming shortened V by 8 bases and J by 6 bases, and 23 bases separated the two germline ends. The CDR3 contains 15 residues. From germline, CDR1 is SGHAT and CDR2 FQNNGV. Each CDR3 protein is one row after TCRdb ran MiXCR on the RACE reads. The sample yields about 180,000 distinct CDR3 sequences, 25% to 30% seen once. The receptor's source is a woman aged 30 to 39 with alopecia areata. Some clones in this sample may be carry-over from other donors' samples. The sample here was whole blood, taken in connection with sensitization to the hapten diphenylcyclopropenone (DPC). The J gene is TRBJ2-7, the V gene TRBV11-2, with D uncertain. CDR3 sequence (DNA): TGTGCCAGCTCCGTAGAGAGACCCCCGGTAGGCGAGCAGTACTTC. It encodes CASSVERPPVGEQYF.